This T cell receptor (beta chain) was sequenced in a study of beta chain features in type 1 diabetes. Across the study: Patients and healthy donors were similar in age, gender and cell yields. Findings and caveats of the study: Shorter TCRB CDR3s, moderately but significantly so, were found in Type 1 diabetes patients in all four CD4+ subsets.

In regard to this clone: Its antigen remains unidentified.

The authors reverse transcribed all of the isolated RNA, so sequencing captured expressed TCRB transcripts. The protocol was immunoSEQ multiplex PCR, while the TCRdb copy is restricted to in-frame clones and leaves out a portion. The sample comprises 150,000 to 200,000 clones, under 9.5% of which are singletons, and roughly 0.5% rests with the top ten. The sequencing input was central memory CD4+ T cells from blood. The sequence derives from a man in his late teens or twenties with type 1 diabetes.

This chain's CDR3 is CASSVGGRYSYEQYF. The CDR3 DNA sequence: TGTGCCAGCAGCGTAGGCGGGAGGTACTCCTACGAGCAGTACTTC. V and J are TRBV9 and TRBJ2-7; 8 nucleotides align to TRBD2. The V gene end was trimmed by 0 bases and the J gene end by 0 bases; junction bases not matched to a gene: 2. Germline assignment: CDR1 SGDLS and CDR2 YYNGEE. This CDR3 spans 15 amino acids.